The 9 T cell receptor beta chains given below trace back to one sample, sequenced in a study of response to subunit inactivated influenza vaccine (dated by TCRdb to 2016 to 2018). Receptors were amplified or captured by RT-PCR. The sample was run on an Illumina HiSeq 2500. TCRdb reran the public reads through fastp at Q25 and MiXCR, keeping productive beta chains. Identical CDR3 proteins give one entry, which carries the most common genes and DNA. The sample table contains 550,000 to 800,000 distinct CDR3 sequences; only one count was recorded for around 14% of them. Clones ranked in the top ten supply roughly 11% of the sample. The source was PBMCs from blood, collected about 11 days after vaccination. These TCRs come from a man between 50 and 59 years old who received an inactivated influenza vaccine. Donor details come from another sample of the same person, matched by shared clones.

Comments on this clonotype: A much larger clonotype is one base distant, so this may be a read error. The CDR3 spells CTSSQDPAGGYNEQFF. The CDR3 bases are TGCACCAGCAGCCAAGATCCAGCGGGAGGTTACAATGAGCAGTTCTTC. The chain combines TRBV4-3 with TRBJ2-1, with 9 bases identical to TRBD2. The germline gives CDR1 LGHNA, CDR2 YSLEER. The CDR3 runs to 16 residues.

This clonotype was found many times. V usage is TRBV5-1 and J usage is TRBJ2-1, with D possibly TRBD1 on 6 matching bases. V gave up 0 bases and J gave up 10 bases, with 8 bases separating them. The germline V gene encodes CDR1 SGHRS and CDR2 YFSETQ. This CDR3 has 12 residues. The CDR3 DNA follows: TGCGCCAGCAGCTTGGTGACAGGCGAGCAGTTCTTC. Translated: CASSLVTGEQFF.

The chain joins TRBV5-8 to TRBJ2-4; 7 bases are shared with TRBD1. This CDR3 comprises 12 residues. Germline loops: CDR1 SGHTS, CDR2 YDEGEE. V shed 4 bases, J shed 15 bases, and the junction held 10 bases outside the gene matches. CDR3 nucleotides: TGTGCCAGCAGCCGCCTGGGACAGACTGGGTACTTC. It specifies CASSRLGQTGYF.

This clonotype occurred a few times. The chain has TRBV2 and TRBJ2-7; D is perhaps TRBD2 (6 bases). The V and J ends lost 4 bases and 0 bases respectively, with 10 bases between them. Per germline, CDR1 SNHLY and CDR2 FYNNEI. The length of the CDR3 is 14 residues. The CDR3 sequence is CASSGRGHSYEQYF. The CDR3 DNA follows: TGTGCCAGCAGTGGGCGGGGCCACTCCTACGAGCAGTACTTC.

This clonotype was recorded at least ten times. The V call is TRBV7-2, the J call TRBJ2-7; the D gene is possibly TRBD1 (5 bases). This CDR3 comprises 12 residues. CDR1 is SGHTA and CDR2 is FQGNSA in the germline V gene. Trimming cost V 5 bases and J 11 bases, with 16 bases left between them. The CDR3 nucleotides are TGTGCCAGCAGCCAAGACAGTAGGTTGGAGTACTTC. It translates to CASSQDSRLEYF. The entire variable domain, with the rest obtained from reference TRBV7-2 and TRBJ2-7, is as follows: GAGVSQSPSNKVTEKGKDVELRCDPISGHTALYWYRQSLGQGLEFLIYFQGNSAPDKSGLPSDRFSAERTGGSVSTLTIQRTQQEDSAVYLCASSQDSRLEYFGPGTRLTVT.

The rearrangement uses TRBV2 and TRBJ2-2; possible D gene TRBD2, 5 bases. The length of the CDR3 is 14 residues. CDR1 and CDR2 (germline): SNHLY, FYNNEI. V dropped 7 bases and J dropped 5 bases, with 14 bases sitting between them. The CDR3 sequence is CASKRTYGTGELFF. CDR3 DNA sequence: TGTGCCAGCAAGCGGACCTATGGGACCGGGGAGCTGTTTTTT.

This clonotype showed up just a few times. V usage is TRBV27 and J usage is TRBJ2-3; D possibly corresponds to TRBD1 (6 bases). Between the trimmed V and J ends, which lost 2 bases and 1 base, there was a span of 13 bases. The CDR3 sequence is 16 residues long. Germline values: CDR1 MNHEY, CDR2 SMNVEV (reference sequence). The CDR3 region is CASSLRGTSRTDTQYF. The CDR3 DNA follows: TGTGCCAGCAGTTTAAGGGGGACCTCCCGCACAGATACGCAGTATTTT.

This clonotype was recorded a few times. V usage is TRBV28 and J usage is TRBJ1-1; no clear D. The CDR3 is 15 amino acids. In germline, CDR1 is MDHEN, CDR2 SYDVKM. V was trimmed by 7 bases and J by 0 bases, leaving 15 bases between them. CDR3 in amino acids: CASTPRTPMNTEAFF. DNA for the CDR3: TGTGCCAGCACCCCGAGGACGCCCATGAACACTGAAGCTTTCTTT.

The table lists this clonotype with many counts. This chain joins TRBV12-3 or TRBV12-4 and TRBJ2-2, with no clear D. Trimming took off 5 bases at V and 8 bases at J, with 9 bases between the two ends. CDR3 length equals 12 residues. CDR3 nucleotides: TGTGCCAGCAGTCCCCGGAGAGGGGAGCTGTTTTTT. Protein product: CASSPRRGELFF.